This entry is about one TCR beta chain. cDNA reverse transcribed from extracted RNA served as the sequencing template. Method: immunoSEQ multiplex PCR; TCRdb's copy keeps in-frame clones and lacks some. The repertoire holds around 190,000 clones, with just over 55% as singletons. Germline CDR1 SGHAT, CDR2 FQNNGV. Trimming took 1 base from V and 6 from J, leaving 6 bases between them. The CDR3 loop spans 12 amino acids. This sample was included in a study of CD8+ T cells in alopecia areata. The V call is TRBV11-2, the J call TRBJ1-1, with D unclear. This TCR was sampled from a human donor in good health. The sample consisted of CD8+ T cells sorted from blood. CDR3 DNA: TGTGCCAGCAGCTTAGTTGGGGCTGAAGCTTTCTTT. This gives the protein CASSLVGAEAFF.